Included here is one TCR beta chain sequence, with context. Its target is unknown. Donors consisted of healthy bone marrow donors. The V segment lost 6 bases and the J segment 0 bases; nucleotides outside the gene matches: 8. The CDR3 is made up of 17 amino acids. The germline V gene has CDR1 MDHEN and CDR2 SYDVKM. The data were taken from a study of cytomegalovirus exposure and HLA in healthy donors. Study-wide points: A missense DCLRE1C variant was associated with V- and J-gene trimming of TCR beta chains in a later analysis, and an independent cohort replicated the association.

The PCR was carried out with 60 Vbeta primers and 13 Jbeta primers. The table came from immunoSEQ multiplex PCR; TCRdb's copy has only in-frame clones and leaves some out. This table holds about 100,000 clones, about 80% found once. This chain links TRBV28 with TRBJ1-6, with 7 bases fitting TRBD1. The sequenced sample consisted of PBMCs. This TCR was sampled from a woman between 40 and 50 years old in good health and CMV-seronegative. The CDR3 region is CASSRDSASSYNSPLHF. The CDR3 nucleotides are TGTGCCAGCAGCAGGGACAGTGCCAGCTCCTATAATTCACCCCTCCACTTT.